The clone carrying this T cell receptor (beta chain) was recorded many times. Its antigen is undetermined. The library targeted TCRbeta and was prepared with unique molecular identifiers. Using its own MiXCR run on the PCR reads, TCRdb lists one record per CDR3 protein. The sample lists a few hundred thousand distinct CDR3 sequences; over 10% were seen once. This sample stems from a study of T-cell reconstitution after alpha-beta-depleted transplantation in children. Overall study findings and caveats: About two months after transplant, alpha-beta T cells reportedly came from several hundred expanded graft clones. Newly generated T cells supplied most T-cell counts and diversity one year post-transplant.

V lost 1 base and J 9 bases, leaving 10 bases between the germline ends. Germline-derived CDR1 and CDR2 are DFQATT and SNEGSKA (reference sequence). The CDR3 totals 12 residues. The J gene is TRBJ2-1, the V gene TRBV20-1; D is tentatively TRBD1 or TRBD2 (5 bases each). The TCR was taken from a male patient aged 10-17 years who had a stem cell transplant for acute myeloid leukemia, so the T cells may come from the graft donor. The specimen comprised PBMCs, mostly from graft donor cells, sampled 360 days after TCRalphabeta/CD19-depleted stem cell transplant. The CDR3 spells CSARGGRGEQFF. The CDR3, as DNA: TGCAGTGCTAGAGGGGGACGGGGTGAGCAGTTCTTC.